This section outlines one T cell receptor (beta chain) sequence together with its context. This same CDR3 is encoded by further DNA sequences in the sample. This sample was taken from a study of cytomegalovirus exposure and HLA in healthy donors. The V gene's germline CDR1 is LNHDA and CDR2 SQIVND (reference sequence). Germline trimming cut 5 bases from V and 2 bases from J; bases unmatched to any gene: 2. This CDR3 contains 14 residues. Amplification used 60 Vbeta primers and 13 Jbeta primers. Produced via immunoSEQ multiplex PCR; TCRdb's table is partial and in-frame only. Recorded for this sample: around 70,000 clones.

The sequenced material came from PBMCs. V is TRBV19 and J is TRBJ1-4, with 7 bases matching TRBD1. The sequence derives from a female donor in good health and CMV-seropositive. The CDR3 sequence: CASSVTGTNEKLFF. The CDR3 coding sequence is TGTGCCAGTAGTGTGACAGGGACTAATGAAAAACTGTTTTTT.